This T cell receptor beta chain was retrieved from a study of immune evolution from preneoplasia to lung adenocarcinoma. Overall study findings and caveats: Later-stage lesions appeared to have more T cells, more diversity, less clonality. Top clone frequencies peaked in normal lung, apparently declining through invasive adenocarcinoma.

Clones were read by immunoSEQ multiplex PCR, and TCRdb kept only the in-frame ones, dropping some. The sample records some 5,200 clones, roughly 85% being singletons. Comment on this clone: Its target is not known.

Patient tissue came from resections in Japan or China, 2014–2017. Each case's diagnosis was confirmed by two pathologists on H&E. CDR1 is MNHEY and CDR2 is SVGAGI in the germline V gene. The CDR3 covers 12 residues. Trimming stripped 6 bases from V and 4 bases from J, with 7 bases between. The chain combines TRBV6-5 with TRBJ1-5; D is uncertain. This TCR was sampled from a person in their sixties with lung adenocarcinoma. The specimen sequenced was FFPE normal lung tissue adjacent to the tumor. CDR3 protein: CASRNQNQPQHF. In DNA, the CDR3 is TGTGCCAGCAGAAACCAGAATCAGCCCCAGCATTTT.